Only a few counts were recorded for the clone carrying this T cell receptor (beta chain). Germline loops: CDR1 SEHNR, CDR2 FQNEAQ (reference sequence). This CDR3 is 19 amino acids long. J was trimmed by 0 bases and V by 2 bases; bases with no gene match: 6. The data were obtained in a study of patients and donors after allogeneic stem cell transplantation. TCRdb ran MiXCR on the RT-PCR reads and lists one entry per CDR3 protein. The sample consists of 160,000 or so distinct CDR3 sequences, about a quarter of them appearing once. The sequence came from a human donor who was either an allogeneic HSCT recipient or a stem cell or donor lymphocyte infusion donor (not recorded which). It is not recorded whose cells these are; they may come from a transplant donor. What was sequenced was blood, either unsorted or a sorted T cell fraction (not recorded which). This chain joins TRBV7-9 and TRBJ2-1; 14 nucleotides match TRBD2. The CDR3 sequence is CASSLLGLAGGRSYNEQFF. For the CDR3, the DNA is TGTGCCAGCAGCTTATTAGGACTAGCGGGGGGCCGCTCCTACAATGAGCAGTTCTTC.